Listed here is a single TCR beta chain. The data originate from a study of T cell responses to AZD1222 COVID-19 vaccine. V dropped 6 bases and J dropped 6; count of bases not matched to a gene: 5. Germline lookup yields CDR1 SGHAT and CDR2 FQNNGV. The CDR3 length is 13 residues. Sequencing used immunoSEQ multiplex PCR; TCRdb keeps in-frame clones, though not all of them. In the table there are approximately 70,000 clones, about 87% of which are singletons. The chain uses TRBV11-2 and TRBJ1-1; 9 bases map to TRBD1. The sample in question was peripheral blood, obtained 28 days after the second dose of the MenACWY control vaccine. The TCR comes from an adult who received the MenACWY meningococcal vaccine as a control. This CDR3 is CASSKQGAAEAFF. CDR3 bases: TGTGCCAGCAGTAAACAGGGGGCGGCTGAAGCTTTCTTT. Supplemented by reference TRBV11-2 and TRBJ1-1, the full variable domain reads EAGVAQSPRYKIIEKRQSVAFWCNPISGHATLYWYQQILGQGPKLLIQFQNNGVVDDSQLPKDRFSAERLKGVDSTLKIQPAKLEDSAVYLCASSKQGAAEAFFGQGTRLTVV.